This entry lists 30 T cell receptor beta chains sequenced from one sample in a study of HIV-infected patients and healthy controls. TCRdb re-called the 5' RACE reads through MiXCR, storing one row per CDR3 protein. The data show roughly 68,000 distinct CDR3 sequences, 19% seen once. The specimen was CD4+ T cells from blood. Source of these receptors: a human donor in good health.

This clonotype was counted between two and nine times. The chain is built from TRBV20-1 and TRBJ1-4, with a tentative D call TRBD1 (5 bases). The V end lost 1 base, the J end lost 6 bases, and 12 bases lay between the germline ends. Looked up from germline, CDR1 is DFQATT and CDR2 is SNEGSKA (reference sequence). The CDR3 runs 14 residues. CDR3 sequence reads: CSARGDLFYEKLFF. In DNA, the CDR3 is TGCAGTGCTAGAGGGGACTTATTTTATGAAAAACTGTTTTTT.

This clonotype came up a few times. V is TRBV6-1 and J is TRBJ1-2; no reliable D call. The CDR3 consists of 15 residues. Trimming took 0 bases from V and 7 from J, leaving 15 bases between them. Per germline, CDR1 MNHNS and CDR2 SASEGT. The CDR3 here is CASSEARLLAGGYTF. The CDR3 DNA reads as TGTGCCAGCAGTGAAGCGCGACTCCTGGCGGGTGGCTACACCTTC.

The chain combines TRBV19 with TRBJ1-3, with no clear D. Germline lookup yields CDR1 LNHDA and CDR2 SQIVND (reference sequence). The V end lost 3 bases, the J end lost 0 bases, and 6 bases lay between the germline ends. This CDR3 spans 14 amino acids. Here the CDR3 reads CASSMQYSGNTIYF. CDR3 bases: TGTGCCAGTAGTATGCAGTACTCTGGAAACACCATATATTTT.

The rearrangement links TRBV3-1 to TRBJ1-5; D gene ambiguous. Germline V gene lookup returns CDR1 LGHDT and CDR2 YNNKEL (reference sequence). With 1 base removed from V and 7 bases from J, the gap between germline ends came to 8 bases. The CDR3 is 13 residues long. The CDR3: CASSQGMWQPQHF. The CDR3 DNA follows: TGTGCCAGCAGCCAAGGTATGTGGCAGCCCCAGCATTTT.

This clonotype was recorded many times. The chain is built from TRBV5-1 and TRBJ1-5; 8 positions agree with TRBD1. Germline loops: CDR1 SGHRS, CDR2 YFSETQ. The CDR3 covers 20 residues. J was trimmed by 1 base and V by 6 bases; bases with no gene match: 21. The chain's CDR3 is CASNIELKDRATGSNQPQHF. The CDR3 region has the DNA TGCGCCAGCAACATCGAACTGAAGGACAGGGCAACGGGAAGCAATCAGCCCCAGCATTTT. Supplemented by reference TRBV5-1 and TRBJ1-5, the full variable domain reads KAGVTQTPRYLIKTRGQQVTLSCSPISGHRSVSWYQQTPGQGLQFLFEYFSETQRNKGNFPGRFSGRQFSNSRSEMNVSTLELGDSALYLCASNIELKDRATGSNQPQHFGDGTRLSIL.

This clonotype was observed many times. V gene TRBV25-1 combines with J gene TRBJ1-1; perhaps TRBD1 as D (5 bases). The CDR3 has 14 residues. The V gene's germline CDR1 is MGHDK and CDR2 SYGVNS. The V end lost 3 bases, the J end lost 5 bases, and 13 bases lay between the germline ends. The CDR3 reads CASSEGVPGTEAFF. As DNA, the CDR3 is TGTGCCAGCAGTGAGGGGGTCCCGGGAACTGAAGCTTTCTTT.

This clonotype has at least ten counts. Here the CDR3 DNA reads TGTGCCAGCAGCTTCACAGGGGCGTCGGAGTCACCCCTCCACTTT. Translated: CASSFTGASESPLHF. The chain carries TRBV7-2 and TRBJ1-6, with 7 bases matching TRBD1. The CDR3 spans 15 residues. V lost 3 bases and J lost 10; bases outside the gene matches: 9. The V gene's germline CDR1 is SGHTA and CDR2 FQGNSA.

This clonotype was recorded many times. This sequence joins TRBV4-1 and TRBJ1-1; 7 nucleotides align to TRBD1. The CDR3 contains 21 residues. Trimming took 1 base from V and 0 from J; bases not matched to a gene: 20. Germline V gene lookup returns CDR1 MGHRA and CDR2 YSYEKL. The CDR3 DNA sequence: TGCGCCAGCAGCCAAGTGTTCGCACCCCGGCCGGCCAGGGGGATGAACACTGAAGCTTTCTTT. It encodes CASSQVFAPRPARGMNTEAFF.

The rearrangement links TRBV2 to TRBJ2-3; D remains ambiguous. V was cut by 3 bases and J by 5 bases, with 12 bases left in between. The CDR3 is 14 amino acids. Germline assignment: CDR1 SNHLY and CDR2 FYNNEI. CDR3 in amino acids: CASSDRAAKDTQYF. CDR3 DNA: TGTGCCAGCAGTGATAGGGCGGCGAAAGATACGCAGTATTTT.

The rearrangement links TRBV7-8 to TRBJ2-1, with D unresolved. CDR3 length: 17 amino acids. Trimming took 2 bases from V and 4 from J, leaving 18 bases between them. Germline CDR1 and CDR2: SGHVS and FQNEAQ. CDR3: CASSLNGGLLLYNEQFF. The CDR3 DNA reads TGTGCCAGCAGCTTAAACGGTGGGCTACTTTTATACAATGAGCAGTTCTTC. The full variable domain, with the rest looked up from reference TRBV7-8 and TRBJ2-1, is GAGVSQSPRYKVAKRGQDVALRCDPISGHVSLFWYQQALGQGPEFLTYFQNEAQLDKSGLPSDRFFAERPEGSVSTLKIQRTQQEDSAVYLCASSLNGGLLLYNEQFFGPGTRLTVL.

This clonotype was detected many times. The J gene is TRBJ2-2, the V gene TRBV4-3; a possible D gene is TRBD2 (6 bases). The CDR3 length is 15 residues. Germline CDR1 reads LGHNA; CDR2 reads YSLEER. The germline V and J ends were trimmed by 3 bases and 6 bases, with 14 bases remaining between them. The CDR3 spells CASSQGSSAAGELFF. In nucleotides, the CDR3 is TGCGCCAGCAGCCAGGGCTCTAGCGCGGCCGGGGAGCTGTTTTTT.

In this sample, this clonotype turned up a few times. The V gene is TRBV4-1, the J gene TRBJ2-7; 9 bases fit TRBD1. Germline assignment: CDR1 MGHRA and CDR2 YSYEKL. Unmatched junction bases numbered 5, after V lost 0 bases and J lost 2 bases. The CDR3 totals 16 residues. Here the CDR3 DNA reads TGCGCCAGCAGCCAAGACAAGTGGACAGGGGCCTACGAGCAGTACTTC. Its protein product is CASSQDKWTGAYEQYF.

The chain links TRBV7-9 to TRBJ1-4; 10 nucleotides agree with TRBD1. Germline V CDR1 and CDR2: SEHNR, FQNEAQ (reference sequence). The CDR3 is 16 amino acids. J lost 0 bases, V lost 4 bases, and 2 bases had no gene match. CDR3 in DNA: TGTGCCAGCAGCTCGGGACAGGGGCCAACTAATGAAAAACTGTTTTTT. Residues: CASSSGQGPTNEKLFF.

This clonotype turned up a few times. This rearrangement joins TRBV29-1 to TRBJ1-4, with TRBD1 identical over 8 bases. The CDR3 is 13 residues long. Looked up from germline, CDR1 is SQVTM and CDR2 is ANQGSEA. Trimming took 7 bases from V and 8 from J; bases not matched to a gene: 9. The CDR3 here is CSARQGRTEKLFF. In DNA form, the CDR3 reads TGCAGCGCCCGACAGGGGAGAACGGAAAAACTGTTTTTT.

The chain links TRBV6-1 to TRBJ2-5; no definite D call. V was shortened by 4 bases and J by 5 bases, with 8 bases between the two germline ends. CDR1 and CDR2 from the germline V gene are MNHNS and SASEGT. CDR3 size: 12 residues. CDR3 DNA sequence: TGTGCCAGCAGTGCCCGAGACGAGACCCAGTACTTC. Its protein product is CASSARDETQYF.

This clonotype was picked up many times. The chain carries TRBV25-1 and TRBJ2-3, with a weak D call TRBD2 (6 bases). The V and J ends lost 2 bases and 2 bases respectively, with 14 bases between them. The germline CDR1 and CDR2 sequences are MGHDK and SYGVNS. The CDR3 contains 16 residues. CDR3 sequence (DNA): TGTGCCAGCAGTGAACCGGGACTCGCGACCACAGATACGCAGTATTTT. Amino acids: CASSEPGLATTDTQYF.

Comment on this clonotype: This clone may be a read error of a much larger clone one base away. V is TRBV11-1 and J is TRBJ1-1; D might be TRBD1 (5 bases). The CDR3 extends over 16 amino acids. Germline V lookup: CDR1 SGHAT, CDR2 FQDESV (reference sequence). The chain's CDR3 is CASSERGRDLFADAFF. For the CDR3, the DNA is TGTGCCAGCAGCGAGAGGGGACGGGACCTTTTCGCTGACGCTTTCTTT.

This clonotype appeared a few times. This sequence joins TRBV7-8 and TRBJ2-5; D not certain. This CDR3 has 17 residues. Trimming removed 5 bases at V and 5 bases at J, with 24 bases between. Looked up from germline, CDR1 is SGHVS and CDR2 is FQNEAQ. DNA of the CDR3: TGTGCCAGCAGCCTAGAGTGGGGTACCAGCGTTCGGGAGACCCAGTACTTC. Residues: CASSLEWGTSVRETQYF.

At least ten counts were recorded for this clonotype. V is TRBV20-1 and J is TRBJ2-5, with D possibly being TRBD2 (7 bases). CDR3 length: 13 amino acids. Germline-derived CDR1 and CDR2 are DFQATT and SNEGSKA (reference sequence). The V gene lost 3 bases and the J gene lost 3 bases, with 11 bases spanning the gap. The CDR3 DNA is TGCAGTGCTAGGGAAGGGGGGGAAGAGACCCAGTACTTC. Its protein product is CSAREGGEETQYF.

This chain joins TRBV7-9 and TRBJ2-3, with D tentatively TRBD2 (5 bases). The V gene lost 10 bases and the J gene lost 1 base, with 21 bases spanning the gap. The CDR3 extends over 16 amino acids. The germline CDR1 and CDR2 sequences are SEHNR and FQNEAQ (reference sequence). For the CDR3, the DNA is TGTGCCACCCCAAGCGAGGGTCCCCATGGCACAGATACGCAGTATTTT. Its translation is CATPSEGPHGTDTQYF.

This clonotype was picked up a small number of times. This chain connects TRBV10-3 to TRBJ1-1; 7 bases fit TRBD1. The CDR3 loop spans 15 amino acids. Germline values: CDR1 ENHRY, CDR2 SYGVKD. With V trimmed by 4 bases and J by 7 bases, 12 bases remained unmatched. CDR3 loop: CAISANRGTGLEAFF. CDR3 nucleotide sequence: TGTGCCATCAGTGCCAACAGGGGTACCGGTCTTGAAGCTTTCTTT.

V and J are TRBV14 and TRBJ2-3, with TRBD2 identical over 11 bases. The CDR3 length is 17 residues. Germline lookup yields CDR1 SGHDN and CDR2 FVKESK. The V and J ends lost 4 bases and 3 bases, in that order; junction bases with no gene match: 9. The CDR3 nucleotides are TGTGCCAGCAGCCTGAGGACTAGCGGGCGGGGTACAGATACGCAGTATTTT. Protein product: CASSLRTSGRGTDTQYF.

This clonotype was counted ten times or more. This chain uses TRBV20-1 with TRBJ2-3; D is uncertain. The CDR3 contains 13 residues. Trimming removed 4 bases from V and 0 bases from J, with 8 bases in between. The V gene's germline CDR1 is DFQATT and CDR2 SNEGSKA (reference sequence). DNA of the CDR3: TGCAGTGCTAAACACAGTAGCACAGATACGCAGTATTTT. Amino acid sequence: CSAKHSSTDTQYF.

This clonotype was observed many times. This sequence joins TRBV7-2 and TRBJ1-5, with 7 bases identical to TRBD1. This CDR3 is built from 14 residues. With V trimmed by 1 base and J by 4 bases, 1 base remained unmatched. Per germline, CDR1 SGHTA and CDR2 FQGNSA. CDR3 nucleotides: TGTGCCAGCAGCTTAGGGACAGGAAATCAGCCCCAGCATTTT. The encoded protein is CASSLGTGNQPQHF.

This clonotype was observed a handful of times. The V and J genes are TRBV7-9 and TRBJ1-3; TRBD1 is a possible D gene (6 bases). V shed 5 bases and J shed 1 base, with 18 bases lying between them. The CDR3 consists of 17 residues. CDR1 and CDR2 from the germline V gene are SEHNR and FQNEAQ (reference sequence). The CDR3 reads CASSAPRGGASGNTIYF. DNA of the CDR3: TGTGCCAGCAGCGCCCCGAGGGGGGGCGCATCTGGAAACACCATATATTTT.

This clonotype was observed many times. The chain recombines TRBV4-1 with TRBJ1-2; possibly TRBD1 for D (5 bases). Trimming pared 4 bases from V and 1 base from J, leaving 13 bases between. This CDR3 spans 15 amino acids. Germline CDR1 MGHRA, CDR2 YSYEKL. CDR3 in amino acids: CASSRPWGDNYGYTF. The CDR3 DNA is TGCGCCAGCAGCCGCCCGTGGGGCGATAACTATGGCTACACCTTC.

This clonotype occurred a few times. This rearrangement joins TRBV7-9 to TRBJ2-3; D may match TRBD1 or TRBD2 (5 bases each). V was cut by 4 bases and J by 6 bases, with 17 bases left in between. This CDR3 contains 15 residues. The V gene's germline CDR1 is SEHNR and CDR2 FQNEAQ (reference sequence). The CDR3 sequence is CASSSPGPIFDTQYF. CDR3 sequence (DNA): TGTGCCAGCAGCTCTCCGGGACCGATTTTCGATACGCAGTATTTT.

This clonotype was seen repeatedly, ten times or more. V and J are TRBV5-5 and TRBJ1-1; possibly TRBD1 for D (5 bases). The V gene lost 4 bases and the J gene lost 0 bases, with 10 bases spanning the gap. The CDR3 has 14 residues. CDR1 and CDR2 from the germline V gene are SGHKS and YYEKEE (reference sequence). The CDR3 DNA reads TGTGCCAGCAGCCAGACAGCCATGAACACTGAAGCTTTCTTT. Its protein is CASSQTAMNTEAFF.

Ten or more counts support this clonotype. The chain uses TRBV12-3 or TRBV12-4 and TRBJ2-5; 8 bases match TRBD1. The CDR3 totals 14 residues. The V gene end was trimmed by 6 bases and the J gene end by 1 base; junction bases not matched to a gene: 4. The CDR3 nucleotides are TGTGCCAGCAGCATAACAGGGGGCCAAGAGACCCAGTACTTC. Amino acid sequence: CASSITGGQETQYF.

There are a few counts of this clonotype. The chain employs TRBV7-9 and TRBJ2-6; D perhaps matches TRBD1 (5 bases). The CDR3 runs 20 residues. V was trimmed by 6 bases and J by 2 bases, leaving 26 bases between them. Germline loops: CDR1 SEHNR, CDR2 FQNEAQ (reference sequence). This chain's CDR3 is CASRKRWESGFLPGANVLTF. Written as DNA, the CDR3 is TGTGCCAGCAGAAAGAGGTGGGAATCAGGGTTCTTGCCTGGGGCCAACGTCCTGACTTTC.